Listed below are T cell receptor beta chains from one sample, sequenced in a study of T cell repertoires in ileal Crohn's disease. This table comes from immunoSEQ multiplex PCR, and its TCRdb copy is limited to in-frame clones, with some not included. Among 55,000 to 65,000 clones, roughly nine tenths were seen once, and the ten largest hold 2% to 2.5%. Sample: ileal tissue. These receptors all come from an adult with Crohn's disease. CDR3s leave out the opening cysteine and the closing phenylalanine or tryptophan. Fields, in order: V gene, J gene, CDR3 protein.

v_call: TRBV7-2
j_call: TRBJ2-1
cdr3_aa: ASSRKGASEQF

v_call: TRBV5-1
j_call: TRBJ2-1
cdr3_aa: ASSLPLTDRGTYNEQF

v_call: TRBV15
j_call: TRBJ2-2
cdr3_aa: ATSRVGGGAGELF

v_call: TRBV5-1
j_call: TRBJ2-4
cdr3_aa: ASSLELPGTENIQY

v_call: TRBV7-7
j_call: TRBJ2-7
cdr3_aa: ASSRDRTYEQY

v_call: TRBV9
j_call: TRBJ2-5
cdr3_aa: ASSVFGDRFQETQY

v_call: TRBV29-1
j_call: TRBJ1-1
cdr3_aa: VSRSMNTEAF

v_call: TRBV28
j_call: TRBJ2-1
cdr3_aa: ASSFEGDEQF

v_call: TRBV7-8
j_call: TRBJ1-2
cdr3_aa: ASSSPGGWGYT

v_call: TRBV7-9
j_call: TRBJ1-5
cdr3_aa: ASSFGTGDQPQH

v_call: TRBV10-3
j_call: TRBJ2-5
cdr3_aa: AIRNTETQY

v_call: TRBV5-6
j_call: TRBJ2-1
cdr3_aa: ASSFRNEQF

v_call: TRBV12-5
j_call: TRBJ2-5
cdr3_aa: ASGPIPKLAGRGETQY

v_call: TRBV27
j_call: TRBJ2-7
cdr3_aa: ASSLLSAGQTYEQY

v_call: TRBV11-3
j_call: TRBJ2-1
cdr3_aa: ASTSIGIGEQF

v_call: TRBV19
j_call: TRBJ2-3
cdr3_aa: ASLPTLRGGTDTQY

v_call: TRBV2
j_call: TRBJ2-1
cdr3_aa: ASSVAPEASPYNEQF

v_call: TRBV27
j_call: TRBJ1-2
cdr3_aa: ASRPSGGANGYT

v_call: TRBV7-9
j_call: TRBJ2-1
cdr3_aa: ASSLGDGAYNEQF

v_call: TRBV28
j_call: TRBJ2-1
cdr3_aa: ASSLGQKPNEQF

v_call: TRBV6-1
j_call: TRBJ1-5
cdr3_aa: ASTGGTVQPQH

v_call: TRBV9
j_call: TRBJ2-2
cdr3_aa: ASSIDSNTGELF

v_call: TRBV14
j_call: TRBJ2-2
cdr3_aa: ASSQGLTVYTGELF

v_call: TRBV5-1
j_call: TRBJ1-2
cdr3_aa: ASSSTKDSRGYT

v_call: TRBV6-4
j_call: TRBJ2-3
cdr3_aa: ASSESGSPTNTQY

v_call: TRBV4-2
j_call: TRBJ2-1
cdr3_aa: ASSQDLSRNEQF

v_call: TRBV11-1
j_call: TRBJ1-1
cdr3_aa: ASSDTQGLNTEAF

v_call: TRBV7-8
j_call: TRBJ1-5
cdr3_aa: ASSFAGGMDQPQH

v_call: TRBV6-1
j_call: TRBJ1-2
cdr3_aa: ASSEAPPGQFNYGYT

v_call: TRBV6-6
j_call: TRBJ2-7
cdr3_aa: ASVGHTYEQY

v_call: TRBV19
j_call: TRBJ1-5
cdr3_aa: ASSAGTLNQPQH

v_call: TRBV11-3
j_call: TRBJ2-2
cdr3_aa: ASSLTAPGELF

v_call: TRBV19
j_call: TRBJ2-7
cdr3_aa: ASSSPRQGTTYEQY

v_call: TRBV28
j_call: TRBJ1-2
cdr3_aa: ASSSRGVPAYGYT

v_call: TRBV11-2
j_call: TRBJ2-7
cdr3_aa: ASSLDGPYEQY

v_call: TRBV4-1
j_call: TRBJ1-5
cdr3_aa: ASSSDRVVGQPQH

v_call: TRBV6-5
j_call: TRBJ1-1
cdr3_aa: ASSYRGGFAEAF

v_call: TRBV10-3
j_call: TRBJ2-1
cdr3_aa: AFGTSHNEQF

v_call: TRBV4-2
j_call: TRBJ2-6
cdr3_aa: ASSQAGQGSSGANVLT

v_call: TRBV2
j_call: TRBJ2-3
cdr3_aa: ASSVASGGARVTDTQY

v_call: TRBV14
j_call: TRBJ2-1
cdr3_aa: ASSRRSGYNEQF

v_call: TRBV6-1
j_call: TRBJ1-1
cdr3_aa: ASRKDRGTEAF

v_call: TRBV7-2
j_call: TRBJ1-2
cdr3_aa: ASTRNREGYT

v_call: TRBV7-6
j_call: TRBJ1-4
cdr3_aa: ASSFGSGTGALATNEKLF

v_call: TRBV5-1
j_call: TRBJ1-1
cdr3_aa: ASSLGTVGTEAF

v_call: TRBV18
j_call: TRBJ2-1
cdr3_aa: ASSPNLKPGGSNEQF

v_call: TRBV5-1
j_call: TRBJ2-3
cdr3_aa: ASSSGGYTDTQY

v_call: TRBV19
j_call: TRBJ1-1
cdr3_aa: ASSGLYFEAF

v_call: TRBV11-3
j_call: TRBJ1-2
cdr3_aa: ASSLHQASYGYT